Below are 31 T cell receptor beta chains sequenced from a single sample in a study of T cells in Graves' hyperthyroidism and ophthalmopathy. Researchers amplified the TCR beta CDR3 regions from RNA transcripts. Carried out on the TCR CDR3, a first-round RT-PCR used the HTBI primer set. From the multiplex PCR reads, TCRdb called clonotypes with MiXCR, one entry per CDR3 protein. The sample carries about 840,000 distinct CDR3 sequences, more than 30% recorded once. Sequencing used blood. The source of these receptors is a man aged 18 to 29 with Graves' hyperthyroidism.

The chain carries TRBV25-1 and TRBJ1-2, with TRBD1 as a possible D gene (6 bases). The V end was cut by 4 bases, the J end by 8 bases, with 17 bases between. CDR1 is MGHDK and CDR2 is SYGVNS in the germline V gene. The CDR3 is 14 amino acids. CDR3 coding DNA: TGTGCCAGCAGTGCTAGGGGGACCTTCGGGGGCTACACCTTC. This gives the protein CASSARGTFGGYTF.

The sample holds many counts of this clonotype. The rearrangement joins TRBV20-1 to TRBJ2-6, with D unclear. The CDR3 has 13 amino acids. The V end lost 5 bases, the J end lost 4 bases, and 9 bases lay between the germline ends. Germline lookup yields CDR1 DFQATT and CDR2 SNEGSKA (reference sequence). The CDR3 bases are TGCAGTGCTCCCTGGCCCGGGGCCAACGTCCTGACTTTC. Its translation: CSAPWPGANVLTF.

As regards this clonotype: One junction end does not reproduce the germline sequence, and a read error may be involved. V is TRBV7-3 and J is TRBJ2-2; 10 bases fit TRBD2. There are 16 residues in the CDR3. CDR1 is SGHTA and CDR2 is FQGTGA in the germline V gene. The CDR3 loop is CASSLAGTSENGELFF. In DNA, the CDR3 is TGCGCCAGCAGCCTCGCAGGGACTAGCGAGAACGGGGAGCTGTTTTTT.

This clonotype was seen a few times. This chain connects TRBV6-5 to TRBJ2-7; D is perhaps TRBD2 (5 bases). Germline V lookup: CDR1 MNHEY, CDR2 SVGAGI. The CDR3 is 13 residues long. V was pared by 4 bases and J by 3 bases, with 10 bases between. The DNA for the CDR3 is TGTGCCAGCAGTTCGCTAACTAGCTACGAGCAGTACTTC. Its protein product is CASSSLTSYEQYF.

This clonotype occurred a few times. The genes are TRBV6-1 and TRBJ2-7; 9 bases fit TRBD1. V lost 5 bases, J lost 5 bases, and 10 bases stayed unmatched. The CDR3 covers 15 residues. The germline V gene has CDR1 MNHNS and CDR2 SASEGT. The CDR3 sequence is CASSSGQGLTDEQYF. CDR3 nucleotides: TGTGCCAGCAGTTCAGGACAGGGGCTGACCGACGAGCAGTACTTC.

This clonotype was observed a handful of times. V gene TRBV6-5 combines with J gene TRBJ1-1, with 7 bases identical to TRBD1. The CDR3 has 15 amino acids. The trim removed 5 bases at V and 6 bases at J, leaving 12 bases unmatched. The V gene's germline CDR1 is MNHEY and CDR2 SVGAGI. The CDR3 bases are TGTGCCAGCAGTGGTACGACAGGGAAGAGCGCTGAAGCTTTCTTT. Amino acid sequence: CASSGTTGKSAEAFF.

CDR3 protein: CASSASPRDRGSYEQYF. In DNA form, the CDR3 reads TGTGCCAGTAGTGCCTCCCCCCGGGACAGGGGCTCCTACGAGCAGTACTTC. The chain has TRBV19 and TRBJ2-7, with 10 bases aligning to TRBD1. The germline gives CDR1 LNHDA, CDR2 SQIVND (reference sequence). With 5 bases clipped from V and 0 bases from J, the junction kept 10 bases outside the gene matches. The CDR3 is 17 amino acids.

The CDR3: CASSQGGTGGVSTEAFF. The CDR3 coding sequence is TGCGCCAGCAGCCAAGGGGGAACGGGAGGAGTGAGCACTGAAGCTTTCTTT. The chain couples TRBV4-3 to TRBJ1-1; D remains ambiguous. Between the trimmed V and J ends, which lost 1 base and 4 bases, there was a span of 19 bases. This CDR3 has 17 residues. CDR1 LGHNA and CDR2 YSLEER come from the germline V gene.

Of note for this clonotype: Because the CDR3 is missing its conserved closing phenylalanine or tryptophan, this is likely a read error. For the CDR3, the DNA is TGTGCCAGCAGCTCCACAGTTCCCTACGAGCAGTACTCC. Its translation is CASSSTVPYEQYS. The chain is built from TRBV7-8 and TRBJ2-7; D not certain. Germline CDR1 SGHVS, CDR2 FQNEAQ. The CDR3 has 13 amino acids. Trimming left V 4 bases short and J 2 bases short, with 9 bases between.

This rearrangement joins TRBV12-3 or TRBV12-4 to TRBJ1-3; D remains ambiguous. Trimming took off 3 bases at V and 0 bases at J, with 3 bases between the two ends. This CDR3 is built from 13 residues. CDR3 DNA sequence: TGTGCCAGCAGTTTTAACTCTGGAAACACCATATATTTT. It is translated as CASSFNSGNTIYF.

The chain carries TRBV20-1 and TRBJ2-7; 14 bases are shared with TRBD2. Germline V gives CDR1 DFQATT, CDR2 SNEGSKA (reference sequence). This CDR3 is built from 15 residues. The ends lost 0 bases at V and 6 bases at J; junction bases unmatched: 4. The chain's CDR3 is CSARDPGLAGVEQYF. The CDR3 nucleotides read TGCAGTGCTAGAGATCCGGGACTAGCGGGAGTCGAGCAGTACTTC.

The table lists this clonotype with a few counts. The chain employs TRBV6-5 and TRBJ1-1; D gene ambiguous. The germline V and J ends were trimmed by 0 bases and 7 bases, with 6 bases remaining between them. The CDR3 is made up of 12 amino acids. CDR1 and CDR2 from the germline V gene are MNHEY and SVGAGI. CDR3 sequence reads: CASSYSEGEAFF. The CDR3 region has the DNA TGTGCCAGCAGTTACTCTGAGGGTGAAGCTTTCTTT.

This clonotype turned up a few times. This sequence joins TRBV7-2 and TRBJ1-1; 7 bases are a match to TRBD1. J was trimmed by 0 bases and V by 4 bases; bases with no gene match: 5. The V gene's germline CDR1 is SGHTA and CDR2 FQGNSA. The CDR3 contains 15 residues. CDR3 in amino acids: CASSWDRGLNTEAFF. The DNA of the CDR3 is TGTGCCAGCAGCTGGGACAGAGGATTGAACACTGAAGCTTTCTTT.

On this clonotype itself: Possible read error: a much larger clone is one base away. The rearrangement uses TRBV7-8 and TRBJ1-5; TRBD1 matches 9 bases. Unmatched junction bases numbered 9, after V lost 8 bases and J lost 1 base. From germline, CDR1 is SGHVS and CDR2 FQNEAQ. The CDR3 has 16 residues. CDR3 in amino acids: CASGLGQGPSNQPQHF. As DNA, the CDR3 is TGTGCCAGCGGCCTAGGACAGGGGCCGAGCAATCAGCCCCAGCATTTT.

To note about this clonotype: This may be a read error, as it is one base from a much larger clone. This chain joins TRBV20-1 and TRBJ1-1, with D tentatively TRBD1 (6 bases). Germline V CDR1 and CDR2: DFQATT, SNEGSKA (reference sequence). The V end lost 4 bases, the J end lost 3 bases, and 18 bases lay between the germline ends. The CDR3 has 15 amino acids. In nucleotides, the CDR3 is TGCAGTGCTACCGGGGGCGGGGCAGGGGACACTGAAGCTTTCTTT. The encoded protein is CSATGGGAGDTEAFF.

This chain connects TRBV7-2 to TRBJ2-7; perhaps TRBD2 as D (5 bases). CDR1 and CDR2 from the germline V gene are SGHTA and FQGNSA. V shed 1 base and J shed 7 bases, with 14 bases lying between them. The CDR3 has 14 residues. Here the CDR3 reads CASSLEANRGEQYF. The CDR3 DNA follows: TGTGCCAGCAGCTTAGAGGCAAACCGCGGGGAGCAGTACTTC.

This clonotype came up many times. The chain recombines TRBV20-1 with TRBJ2-2; 9 bases map to TRBD2. This CDR3 is 15 amino acids long. V shed 6 bases and J 6 bases; nucleotides not matched to a gene: 11. The germline V gene has CDR1 DFQATT and CDR2 SNEGSKA (reference sequence). CDR3 DNA sequence: TGCAGTGCCCCTTTAGCGGGAGACGTCGCCGGGGAGCTGTTTTTT. Amino acid sequence: CSAPLAGDVAGELFF.

This clonotype showed up many times. The chain has TRBV7-9 and TRBJ2-5, with D maybe TRBD1 (6 bases). The CDR3 is made up of 13 amino acids. Germline V gives CDR1 SEHNR, CDR2 FQNEAQ (reference sequence). V lost 11 bases and J lost 3, with 16 bases in between. CDR3 sequence: CASLPWTEETQYF. Here the CDR3 DNA reads TGTGCCTCCCTACCCTGGACAGAAGAGACCCAGTACTTC.

V is TRBV18 and J is TRBJ1-2, with a weak D call TRBD1 (6 bases). In germline, CDR1 is KGHSH, CDR2 LQKENI. V lost 2 bases to trimming and J lost 6 bases, with 10 bases between them. This CDR3 has 13 amino acids. In nucleotides, the CDR3 is TGTGCCAGCTCACCATCGGGGGCTAATGGCTACACCTTC. Amino acid sequence: CASSPSGANGYTF.

Ten or more counts support this clonotype. The rearrangement joins TRBV24-1 to TRBJ2-7; D gene ambiguous. Germline assignment: CDR1 KGHDR and CDR2 SFDVKD. Trimming shortened V by 4 bases and J by 2 bases, and 14 bases separated the two germline ends. This CDR3 comprises 15 residues. CDR3 sequence: CATSDSSQTTYEQYF. The CDR3 coding sequence is TGTGCCACCAGTGACTCCTCTCAAACCACCTACGAGCAGTACTTC.

This clonotype has more than one count but fewer than ten. The CDR3 DNA reads TGCGCCAGCAGCCTAACTCGCGGGAACTATGGCTACACCTTC. It codes for CASSLTRGNYGYTF. The J gene is TRBJ1-2, the V gene TRBV10-2; D remains unclear. Trimming pared 6 bases from V and 2 bases from J, leaving 13 bases between. Germline values: CDR1 WSHSY, CDR2 SAAADI. The CDR3 loop spans 14 amino acids.

The CDR3 protein is CASSPPKAGSPETQYF. In DNA form, the CDR3 reads TGTGCCAGCAGCCCCCCGAAAGCTGGGAGTCCTGAGACCCAGTACTTC. J is TRBJ2-5 and V is TRBV7-2; possible D gene TRBD2, 5 bases. Germline lookup yields CDR1 SGHTA and CDR2 FQGNSA. V was trimmed by 5 bases and J by 5 bases, leaving 21 bases between them. The CDR3 length is 16 residues. The full variable domain, with the rest looked up from reference TRBV7-2 and TRBJ2-5, is GAGVSQSPSNKVTEKGKDVELRCDPISGHTALYWYRQSLGQGLEFLIYFQGNSAPDKSGLPSDRFSAERTGGSVSTLTIQRTQQEDSAVYLCASSPPKAGSPETQYFGPGTRLLVL.

The CDR3 region is CASSFPPGGTGNTGELFF. DNA of the CDR3: TGTGCCAGCAGCTTTCCCCCCGGTGGGACAGGGAACACCGGGGAGCTGTTTTTT. This sequence joins TRBV12-1 and TRBJ2-2; the D segment call TRBD1 is taken from the table without a DNA check. TRBV12-1 is termed a pseudogene. CDR3 length: 18 residues.

This clonotype was counted many times. The rearrangement joins TRBV10-3 to TRBJ2-7; a possible D gene is TRBD2 (6 bases). The germline CDR1 and CDR2 sequences are ENHRY and SYGVKD. With 11 bases removed from V and 0 bases from J, the gap between germline ends came to 17 bases. CDR3 length: 14 residues. CDR3 nucleotide sequence: TGTGCCTCGAACCCCGGGAGAAGCTCCTACGAGCAGTACTTC. Translation: CASNPGRSSYEQYF.

The chain uses TRBV19 and TRBJ2-7; D remains ambiguous. This CDR3 has 13 residues. Trimming left V 7 bases short and J 4 bases short, with 14 bases between. Germline-derived CDR1 and CDR2 are LNHDA and SQIVND (reference sequence). Here the CDR3 DNA reads TGTGCCAGTAAGGCAAACGAGGCTTACGAGCAGTACTTC. This sequence encodes CASKANEAYEQYF. Complete variable domain (other parts from reference TRBV19 and TRBJ2-7): DGGITQSPKYLFRKEGQNVTLSCEQNLNHDAMYWYRQDPGQGLRLIYYSQIVNDFQKGDIAEGYSVSREKKESFPLTVTSAQKNPTAFYLCASKANEAYEQYFGPGTRLTVT.

V and J are TRBV13 and TRBJ1-2; D is unresolved. CDR3 size: 15 residues. Germline CDR1 and CDR2: PRHDT and FYEKMQ (reference sequence). V lost 0 bases, J lost 3 bases, and 11 bases lay in between. This chain's CDR3 is CASSLGWEEHYGYTF. The DNA for the CDR3 is TGTGCCAGCAGCTTAGGTTGGGAGGAGCACTATGGCTACACCTTC.

The chain recombines TRBV15 with TRBJ2-7; 7 bases map to TRBD2. CDR3 size: 15 residues. After removal of 3 bases from V and 2 bases from J, the junction contained 7 bases not matched to a gene. Germline V gene data show CDR1 as LNHNV and CDR2 as YYDKDF (reference sequence). The CDR3 reads CATSSVDGGTYEQYF. CDR3 in DNA: TGTGCCACCAGCAGCGTAGACGGGGGGACCTACGAGCAGTACTTC.

The V gene is TRBV11-2, the J gene TRBJ1-1, with a possible D match to TRBD1 (5 bases). V lost 3 bases, J lost 14 bases, and 28 bases lay in between. From germline, CDR1 is SGHAT and CDR2 FQNNGV. The CDR3 runs 16 residues. The CDR3 DNA is TGTGCCAGCAGCTTCTTACTTCTGGGGTGTCAGGGAGGATGCTTCTTT. It translates to CASSFLLLGCQGGCFF.

The genes are TRBV12-3 or TRBV12-4 and TRBJ2-7; TRBD1 matches at 9 bases. The CDR3 loop spans 15 amino acids. V dropped 4 bases and J dropped 6; count of bases not matched to a gene: 10. Written as DNA, the CDR3 is TGTGCCAGCAGTTCGACCCGGGACAGGGTGGGCGAGCAGTACTTC. It translates to CASSSTRDRVGEQYF.

This clonotype was detected only a few times. The gene calls are TRBV29-1 and TRBJ2-7; D remains ambiguous. The CDR3 runs to 12 residues. Germline CDR1 reads SQVTM; CDR2 reads ANQGSEA. V lost 0 bases to trimming and J lost 5 bases, with 8 bases between them. The CDR3 sequence: CSVEDGGDEQYF. CDR3 DNA sequence: TGCAGCGTTGAAGATGGCGGAGACGAGCAGTACTTC.

The chain employs TRBV12-3 or TRBV12-4 and TRBJ2-2; unclear D gene. Trimming stripped 3 bases from V and 7 bases from J, with 15 bases between. The CDR3 runs 15 residues. CDR3 loop: CASSFLGPQDGELFF. The CDR3 DNA follows: TGTGCCAGCAGTTTTTTGGGCCCTCAGGACGGGGAGCTGTTTTTT.